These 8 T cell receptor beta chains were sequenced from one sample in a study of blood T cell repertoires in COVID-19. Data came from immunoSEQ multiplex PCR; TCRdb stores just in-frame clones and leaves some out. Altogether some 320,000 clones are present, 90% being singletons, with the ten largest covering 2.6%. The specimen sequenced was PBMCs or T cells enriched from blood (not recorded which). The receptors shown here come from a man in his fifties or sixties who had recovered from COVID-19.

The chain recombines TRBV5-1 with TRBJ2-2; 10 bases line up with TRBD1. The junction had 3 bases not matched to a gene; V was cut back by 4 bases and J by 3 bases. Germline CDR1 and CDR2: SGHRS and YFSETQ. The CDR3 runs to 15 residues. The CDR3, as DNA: TGCGCCAGCAGCCCCGACAGGGGGCACACCGGGGAGCTGTTTTTT. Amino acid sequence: CASSPDRGHTGELFF.

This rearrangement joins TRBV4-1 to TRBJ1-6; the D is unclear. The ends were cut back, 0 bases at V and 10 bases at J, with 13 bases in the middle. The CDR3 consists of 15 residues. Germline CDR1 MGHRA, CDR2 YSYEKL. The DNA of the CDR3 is TGCGCCAGCAGCCAAGATGGCCGGGAGGGCTCACCCCTCCACTTT. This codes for CASSQDGREGSPLHF.

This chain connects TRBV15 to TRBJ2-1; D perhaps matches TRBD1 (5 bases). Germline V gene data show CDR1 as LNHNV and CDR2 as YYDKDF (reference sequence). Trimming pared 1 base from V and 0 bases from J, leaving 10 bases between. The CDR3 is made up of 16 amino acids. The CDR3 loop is CATSRVRGSSYNEQFF. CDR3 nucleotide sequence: TGTGCCACCAGCAGAGTTAGGGGCAGCTCCTACAATGAGCAGTTCTTC.

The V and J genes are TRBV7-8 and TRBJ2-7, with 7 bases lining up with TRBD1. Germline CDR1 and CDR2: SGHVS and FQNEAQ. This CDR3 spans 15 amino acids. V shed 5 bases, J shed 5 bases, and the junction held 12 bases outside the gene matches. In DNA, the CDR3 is TGTGCCAGCAGCCCGACAGGGTCTGGTCTCCACGAGCAGTACTTC. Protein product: CASSPTGSGLHEQYF.

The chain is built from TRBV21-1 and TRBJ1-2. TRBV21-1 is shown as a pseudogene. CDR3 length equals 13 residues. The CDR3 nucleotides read TGTGCCAGCACCATCCGGGTATTCTGTGGCTACACCTTC. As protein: CASTIRVFCGYTF.

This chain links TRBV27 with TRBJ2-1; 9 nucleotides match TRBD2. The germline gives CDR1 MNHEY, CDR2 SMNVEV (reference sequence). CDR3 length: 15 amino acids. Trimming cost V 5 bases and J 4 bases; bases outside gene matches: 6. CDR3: CASSKASGNYNEQFF. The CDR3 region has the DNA TGTGCCAGCAGTAAGGCTAGCGGGAATTACAATGAGCAGTTCTTC.

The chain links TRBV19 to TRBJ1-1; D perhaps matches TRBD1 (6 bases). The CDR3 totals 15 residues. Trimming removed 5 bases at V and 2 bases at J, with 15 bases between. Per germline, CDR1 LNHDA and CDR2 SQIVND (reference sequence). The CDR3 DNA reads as TGTGCCAGTAGTTATGAGGGGGAGGGTAACACTGAAGCTTTCTTT. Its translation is CASSYEGEGNTEAFF.

The CDR3 DNA is TGTGCCAGCAGCCTCAGGGTATCAGGGCTATACGAGCAGTACTTC. This sequence encodes CASSLRVSGLYEQYF. V and J are TRBV28 and TRBJ2-7, with D tentatively TRBD1 (5 bases). The germline V and J ends were trimmed by 6 bases and 4 bases, with 19 bases remaining between them. This CDR3 is built from 15 residues. Germline values: CDR1 MDHEN, CDR2 SYDVKM. Looking up the rest from reference TRBV28 and TRBJ2-7 gives the full variable domain: DVKVTQSSRYLVKRTGEKVFLECVQDMDHENMFWYRQDPGLGLRLIYFSYDVKMKEKGDIPEGYSVSREKKERFSLILESASTNQTSMYLCASSLRVSGLYEQYFGPGTRLTVT.